The present T cell receptor beta chain was sequenced within a study of T cells in Graves' hyperthyroidism and ophthalmopathy. Disease duration under 2 months; hyperthyroidism patients were aged 18 to 65. Regions amplified from RNA transcripts were the TCR beta CDR3 regions. The HTBI primer set was used in a first-round RT-PCR of the TCR CDR3. TCRdb called the multiplex PCR reads again in MiXCR, with one record for every CDR3 protein. The sample has 250,000 or so distinct CDR3 sequences, over 12% seen once. The CDR3 has 13 residues. The V gene lost 6 bases and the J gene lost 0 bases, with 8 bases spanning the gap. Germline CDR1 reads MNHNS; CDR2 reads SASEGT. Whole-study results and caveats: Most thyroid-expanded clonotypes above 0.001 were also found in blood. Classification by a 13 V-J model distinguished ophthalmopathy from stable hyperthyroidism.

Worth noting for this clonotype: Its specificity is not known. With a much larger clone just one base away, this may be a read error. The conserved closing phenylalanine or tryptophan is absent in this CDR3, likely reflecting a read error.

Sequencing input: blood. The clonotype originates from a woman aged 45-60 years with Graves' hyperthyroidism that later progressed to Graves' ophthalmopathy. This chain links TRBV6-1 with TRBJ2-5, with D perhaps TRBD2 (6 bases). The CDR3 DNA reads TGTGCCAGCAGACGACTAGACCAAGAGACCCAGTACTCC. This translates into CASRRLDQETQYS.